Listed below are T cell receptor beta chains from one sample, sequenced in a study of blood T cell repertoires in COVID-19. The data were produced by immunoSEQ multiplex PCR, yet TCRdb's version contains in-frame clones alone and is incomplete. This table holds 200,000 to 250,000 clones, less than 90% found once. Sequenced material: peripheral blood. The source is a man aged 65 to 85 with acute or convalescent COVID-19. The CDR3 runs from the conserved cysteine through the conserved F or W. D genes are given only for firm matches. Expanded clones are given a class, and other clones once, few, many or no size at all.

v_call	cdr3_length	j_call	d_call	clone_size	cdr3_nt	cdr3_aa
TRBV6-6	13	TRBJ1-6	NA	NA	TGTGCCAGCAGACCGACAGACAATTCACCCCTCCACTTT	CASRPTDNSPLHF
TRBV4-2	16	TRBJ2-7	TRBD2	NA	TGTGCCAGCAGTCCGTCGCTAGCGGGAATATCCTACGAGCAGTACTTC	CASSPSLAGISYEQYF
TRBV7-9	14	TRBJ1-6	TRBD1	NA	TGTGCCAGCAGCCCGGACAGGGGGTATTCACCCCTCCACTTT	CASSPDRGYSPLHF
TRBV2	14	TRBJ1-5	NA	NA	TGTGCCTCCCAGGGGTCCGGTGGCAATCAGCCCCAGCATTTT	CASQGSGGNQPQHF
TRBV5-1	12	TRBJ1-4	NA	NA	TGCGCCAGCAGCTTTACGGGTGAAAAACTGTTTTTT	CASSFTGEKLFF
TRBV5-1	13	TRBJ2-7	NA	few	TGCGCCAGCAGCAGTAGCTTCGCCTACGAGCAGTACTTC	CASSSSFAYEQYF
TRBV4-1	17	TRBJ1-6	TRBD1	NA	TGCGCCAGCAGCCAAAACCCGTCCGGACAGGAGTATTCACCCCTCCACTTT	CASSQNPSGQEYSPLHF
TRBV6-5	16	TRBJ1-1	TRBD1	NA	TGTGCCAGCAGTTCCCCGGACAGGGCGTGGGGGGCTGAAGCTTTCTTT	CASSSPDRAWGAEAFF
TRBV2	14	TRBJ2-7	TRBD1	once	TGTGCCAGCAGTGGAGGACAGGAGGTCTACGAGCAGTACTTC	CASSGGQEVYEQYF
TRBV5-6	13	TRBJ1-2	TRBD1	NA	TGTGCCAGCAGCCCGGACAGGGGACGAGGCTACACCTTC	CASSPDRGRGYTF
TRBV5-4	13	TRBJ1-5	NA	NA	TGTGCCAGCAGCTTGGCCGGGGAAGGACCCCAGCATTTT	CASSLAGEGPQHF
TRBV18	16	TRBJ1-1	TRBD1	NA	TGTGCCAGCTCACCGTCGACAGGGACCATGAACACTGAAGCTTTCTTT	CASSPSTGTMNTEAFF
TRBV7-9	16	TRBJ1-1	NA	NA	TGTGCCAGCAGCTTAGGCGCCGGGACAACGAACACTGAAGCTTTCTTT	CASSLGAGTTNTEAFF
TRBV5-4	14	TRBJ1-1	NA	NA	TGTGCCAGCAGCTTGGCAGGGTTGGACACTGAAGCTTTCTTT	CASSLAGLDTEAFF
TRBV4-2	15	TRBJ2-1	TRBD2	NA	TGTGCCAGCAGCCAAGTGACTAGCGGACACAATGAGCAGTTCTTC	CASSQVTSGHNEQFF
TRBV5-1	15	TRBJ2-3	TRBD1	NA	TGCGCCAGCAGCTCGGCCCCTACAGGGGCGGATACGCAGTATTTT	CASSSAPTGADTQYF
TRBV27	13	TRBJ2-1	NA	NA	TGTGCCAGCAGGGACAGCTCCTACAATGAGCAGTTCTTC	CASRDSSYNEQFF
TRBV10-3	16	TRBJ2-2	TRBD2	NA	TGTGCCATCAGTGAATTGCGACTAGCGGGACGCGGGGAGCTGTTTTTT	CAISELRLAGRGELFF
TRBV5-1	14	TRBJ2-2	TRBD1	NA	TGCGCCAGCAGCGGACAGGGGTTCACCGGGGAGCTGTTTTTT	CASSGQGFTGELFF
TRBV12-3/TRBV12-4	13	TRBJ2-5	NA	once	TGTGCCAGCAGCCGGACAGCCGCGGCGACCCAGTACTTC	CASSRTAAATQYF
TRBV6-5	14	TRBJ1-2	NA	NA	TGTGCCAGCAGGAGGTCGGGAGACGGCTATGGCTACACCTTC	CASRRSGDGYGYTF
TRBV5-4	14	TRBJ2-7	TRBD2	NA	TGTGCCAGCAGCTTAGCGGGAGGTACCTACGAGCAGTACTTC	CASSLAGGTYEQYF
TRBV11-1	15	TRBJ2-7	TRBD2	NA	TGTGCCAGCAGCTTAGTCGGACTAGCGGGAGGCGAGCAGTACTTC	CASSLVGLAGGEQYF
TRBV5-5	14	TRBJ2-5	TRBD1	NA	TGTGCCAGCAGCTTCCAACAGGGGCAAGAGACCCAGTACTTC	CASSFQQGQETQYF
TRBV2	15	TRBJ1-1	NA	NA	TGTGCCAGCAGATTGACAGAACGGATCTCTGATGAAGCTTTCTTT	CASRLTERISDEAFF
TRBV5-4	14	TRBJ2-1	NA	NA	TGTGCCAGCAGCTTGGCGGGAACCTACAATGAGCAGTTCTTC	CASSLAGTYNEQFF
TRBV6-5	15	TRBJ1-2	NA	NA	TGTGCCAGCAGCCCAGACAGAAGCTCTAACTATGGCTACACCTTC	CASSPDRSSNYGYTF
TRBV24-1	15	TRBJ2-1	NA	NA	TGTGCCACCAGTGATTCCCACAGGAAGAGTAATGAGCAGTTCTTC	CATSDSHRKSNEQFF
TRBV11-1	16	TRBJ2-1	NA	NA	TGTGCCAGCAGCCATGACTGGGAGGGGGGCCACAATGAGCAGTTCTTC	CASSHDWEGGHNEQFF
TRBV7-9	11	TRBJ1-3	NA	NA	TGTGCCAGCAGCTTAGGACAGGAGGACTATTTT	CASSLGQEDYF
TRBV6-2/TRBV6-3	16	TRBJ2-3	TRBD2	NA	TGTGCCAGCAGCTCCGGGACTAGCGGTTACACAGATACGCAGTATTTT	CASSSGTSGYTDTQYF
TRBV6-1	15	TRBJ1-5	NA	NA	TGTGCCAGCAGTGAAGGAGACAGGAGCAATCAGCCCCAGCATTTT	CASSEGDRSNQPQHF
TRBV7-6	15	TRBJ2-7	NA	NA	TGTGCCAGCAGCTTAGGGTCCTCAGGGGCCCACGAGCAGTACTTC	CASSLGSSGAHEQYF
TRBV27	14	TRBJ2-1	TRBD1	NA	TGTGCCAGCAGCCGTACGCTCGGGACAGGGCAGCAGTTCTTC	CASSRTLGTGQQFF